Listed here are 21 T cell receptor beta chains from one sample, sequenced in a study of cytomegalovirus exposure and HLA in healthy donors. Use of 60 Vbeta and 13 Jbeta primers characterized the PCR. Profiling relied on immunoSEQ multiplex PCR, and the TCRdb table lists in-frame clones only, not all of them. The sample contains fewer than 200,000 clones, almost 80% of which appear only once. The sequencing input was PBMCs. Receptors were obtained from a woman in her forties or fifties in good health and CMV-seronegative.

The V call is TRBV5-1, the J call TRBJ2-5; possible D gene TRBD1, 6 bases. This CDR3 is 15 amino acids long. Germline V gene data show CDR1 as SGHRS and CDR2 as YFSETQ. Trimming pared 3 bases from V and 5 bases from J, leaving 17 bases between. The CDR3 sequence is CASSSARTGLETQYF. In DNA, the CDR3 is TGCGCCAGCAGCTCCGCCAGAACAGGGCTGGAGACCCAGTACTTC.

This clone has a single count. The J gene is TRBJ1-3, the V gene TRBV13; D gene unclear. Trimming stripped 3 bases from V and 2 bases from J, with 8 bases between. The CDR3 covers 14 residues. From germline, CDR1 is PRHDT and CDR2 FYEKMQ (reference sequence). For the CDR3, the DNA is TGTGCCAGCAGCTTTTGGGAGACTGGAAACACCATATATTTT. Residues: CASSFWETGNTIYF.

This clone showed up just once. The rearrangement uses TRBV15 and TRBJ1-1; 7 bases align to TRBD1. Germline V gives CDR1 LNHNV, CDR2 YYDKDF (reference sequence). Trimming cost V 0 bases and J 1 base; bases outside gene matches: 2. CDR3 length: 15 residues. CDR3 protein: CATSRDNRGNTEAFF. CDR3 nucleotides: TGTGCCACCAGCAGAGATAACAGGGGGAACACTGAAGCTTTCTTT.

The chain uses TRBV5-6 and TRBJ1-4; 7 nucleotides match TRBD1. Germline-derived CDR1 and CDR2 are SGHDT and YYEEEE. Losses at the gene ends were 1 base for V and 8 bases for J; bases not matched to a gene: 5. CDR3 size: 14 residues. The CDR3 coding sequence is TGTGCCAGCAGCTTGACAGGGGCTGGAGAAAAACTGTTTTTT. Protein: CASSLTGAGEKLFF. The full variable domain, completed using reference TRBV5-6 and TRBJ1-4, is DAGVTQSPTHLIKTRGQQVTLRCSPKSGHDTVSWYQQALGQGPQFIFQYYEEEERQRGNFPDRFSGHQFPNYSSELNVNALLLGDSALYLCASSLTGAGEKLFFGSGTQLSVL.

The gene calls are TRBV7-9 and TRBJ2-1; D remains ambiguous. In germline, CDR1 is SEHNR, CDR2 FQNEAQ (reference sequence). V lost 5 bases and J lost 2, with 4 bases in between. The CDR3 is 12 amino acids. The CDR3 nucleotides read TGTGCCAGCAGCCAGACCTACAATGAGCAGTTCTTC. It is translated as CASSQTYNEQFF. The complete variable domain, with remaining parts taken from reference TRBV7-9 and TRBJ2-1, reads DTGVSQNPRHKITKRGQNVTFRCDPISEHNRLYWYRQTLGQGPEFLTYFQNEAQLEKSRLLSDRFSAERPKGSFSTLEIQRTEQGDSAMYLCASSQTYNEQFFGPGTRLTVL.

Notes on this clone: One end of the junction fails to match germline, which may point to a read error. V gene TRBV5-6 combines with J gene TRBJ2-7; no definite D call. The CDR3 extends over 11 amino acids. Germline V gene sequence: CDR1 SGHDT, CDR2 YYEEEE. The CDR3 spells CASSLAQRSAF. For the CDR3, the DNA is TGTGCCAGCAGCTTGGCGCAGCGATCCGCCTTC.

This clone was detected only once. This chain joins TRBV4-1 and TRBJ1-4; 7 nucleotides match TRBD1. J gave up 0 bases and V 0 bases, and 10 bases lay outside the gene matches. The length of the CDR3 is 19 residues. Germline V CDR1 and CDR2: MGHRA, YSYEKL. The CDR3 DNA sequence: TGCGCCAGCAGCCAAGACAGACAGGGCGGTACCTCAACTAATGAAAAACTGTTTTTT. Translated: CASSQDRQGGTSTNEKLFF.

This chain links TRBV7-6 with TRBJ1-1; D gene uncertain. Trimming cost V 2 bases and J 0 bases, with 4 bases left between them. The CDR3 runs to 13 residues. From germline, CDR1 is SGHVS and CDR2 FNYEAQ. CDR3 region: CASSLHMNTEAFF. DNA of the CDR3: TGTGCCAGCAGCTTACACATGAACACTGAAGCTTTCTTT.

The CDR3 loop is CASGRGLNGYTF. The CDR3 DNA reads as TGTGCCAGCGGACGAGGGTTGAATGGCTACACCTTC. The chain carries TRBV6-5 and TRBJ1-2, with D unresolved. The CDR3 covers 12 residues. The germline CDR1 and CDR2 sequences are MNHEY and SVGAGI. The V and J ends lost 8 bases and 6 bases respectively, with 13 bases between them.

The gene calls are TRBV11-2 and TRBJ2-7, with 12 bases aligning to TRBD1. Germline V lookup: CDR1 SGHAT, CDR2 FQNNGV. J gave up 8 bases and V 5 bases, and 7 bases lay outside the gene matches. CDR3 length: 14 residues. The CDR3 DNA sequence: TGTGCCAGCAGCCCGGGGACAGGGGGCATTAAGCAGTACTTC. Encoded protein: CASSPGTGGIKQYF.

This clone showed up just a few times. The chain uses TRBV5-1 and TRBJ2-3, with 8 bases aligning to TRBD1. The CDR3 extends over 14 amino acids. CDR1 is SGHRS and CDR2 is YFSETQ in the germline V gene. Trimming removed 6 bases from V and 1 base from J; junction bases left unmatched: 4. CDR3 amino acids: CASNGQGGTDTQYF. CDR3 DNA: TGCGCCAGCAACGGACAGGGTGGCACAGATACGCAGTATTTT. The full variable domain, rest sourced from reference TRBV5-1 and TRBJ2-3, is KAGVTQTPRYLIKTRGQQVTLSCSPISGHRSVSWYQQTPGQGLQFLFEYFSETQRNKGNFPGRFSGRQFSNSRSEMNVSTLELGDSALYLCASNGQGGTDTQYFGPGTRLTVL.

The CDR3 DNA is TGTGCCAGCAGCGACTCCCGGGACAGGCTCCCCACCTTC. It is translated as CASSDSRDRLPTF. The chain has TRBV9 and TRBJ1-2; TRBD1 matches at 8 bases. CDR1 SGDLS and CDR2 YYNGEE come from the germline V gene. The CDR3 length is 13 residues. V was clipped by 3 bases and J by 13 bases; unmatched bases: 11.

J is TRBJ1-5 and V is TRBV2; 8 bases are shared with TRBD1. The CDR3 runs to 15 residues. J lost 1 base, V lost 4 bases, and 3 bases had no gene match. Germline lookup yields CDR1 SNHLY and CDR2 FYNNEI. CDR3 sequence reads: CASSGTGSSNQPQHF. The CDR3 DNA follows: TGTGCCAGCAGTGGGACAGGGTCGAGCAATCAGCCCCAGCATTTT.

This clone was seen only a few times. Other DNA sequences from this sample encode an identical CDR3 as well. V is TRBV6-5 and J is TRBJ2-7; 13 nucleotides line up with TRBD2. Germline CDR1 is MNHEY and CDR2 is SVGAGI. The CDR3 loop spans 15 amino acids. Trimming at V came to 4 bases and at J to 3 bases, leaving 3 bases not matched to a gene. CDR3 nucleotides: TGTGCCAGCAGTTCCCGGACTAGCGGGAGCTACGAGCAGTACTTC. Encoded protein: CASSSRTSGSYEQYF.

This sequence joins TRBV5-6 and TRBJ1-1; D ambiguous. Trimming cost V 4 bases and J 0 bases, with 13 bases left between them. The CDR3 is 15 amino acids. Per the germline V gene, CDR1 is SGHDT and CDR2 is YYEEEE. CDR3 nucleotide sequence: TGTGCCAGCAGCCACGAGGTAGGTCTGAACACTGAAGCTTTCTTT. Protein product: CASSHEVGLNTEAFF.

V gene TRBV9 combines with J gene TRBJ1-3; the D gene is possibly TRBD1 (5 bases). CDR1 and CDR2 from the germline V gene are SGDLS and YYNGEE. V lost 4 bases and J lost 1, with 12 bases in between. The CDR3 length is 15 residues. CDR3 in DNA: TGTGCCAGCAGCCCCGACAGACCATCTGGAAACACCATATATTTT. It encodes CASSPDRPSGNTIYF.

V is TRBV12-5 and J is TRBJ1-1; the match to TRBD1 covers 8 bases. The J segment lost 6 bases and the V segment lost 7 bases, leaving 1 base of the junction unmatched. The germline V gene has CDR1 LGHNT and CDR2 FRNRAP. CDR3 length equals 11 residues. The CDR3 sequence: CASARGPEAFF. The CDR3 nucleotides read TGTGCTAGTGCCAGGGGGCCTGAAGCTTTCTTT. Drawing the rest from reference TRBV12-5 and TRBJ1-1, the complete variable domain is DARVTQTPRHKVTEMGQEVTMRCQPILGHNTVFWYRQTMMQGLELLAYFRNRAPLDDSGMPKDRFSAEMPDATLATLKIQPSEPRDSAVYFCASARGPEAFFGQGTRLTVV.

The chain has TRBV6-1 and TRBJ2-2; 11 bases match TRBD1. This CDR3 is built from 15 residues. V shed 7 bases and J 5 bases; nucleotides not matched to a gene: 6. Germline V gene lookup returns CDR1 MNHNS and CDR2 SASEGT. The CDR3 sequence: CASNRGQGATGELFF. The CDR3 DNA is TGTGCCAGCAACCGAGGACAGGGGGCTACCGGGGAGCTGTTTTTT.

The rearrangement uses TRBV2 and TRBJ2-1, with 11 bases lining up with TRBD1. CDR3 length: 13 amino acids. V lost 11 bases and J lost 15; bases outside the gene matches: 15. Germline V gene sequence: CDR1 SNHLY, CDR2 FYNNEI. The CDR3 protein is CAGIRDRGFRGFF. The DNA of the CDR3 is TGTGCCGGCATCCGGGACAGGGGGTTTCGTGGGTTCTTC.

This chain links TRBV27 with TRBJ2-7, with 9 bases fitting TRBD1. Trimming took 0 bases from V and 4 from J; bases not matched to a gene: 7. The V gene's germline CDR1 is MNHEY and CDR2 SMNVEV (reference sequence). This CDR3 region has 16 residues. CDR3 residues: CASSLSAGTGTYEQYF. The CDR3 DNA is TGTGCCAGCAGTTTATCCGCCGGGACAGGGACTTACGAGCAGTACTTC.

This clone was found a few times. The J gene is TRBJ2-7, the V gene TRBV27; 7 nucleotides align to TRBD1. With 4 bases clipped from V and 2 bases from J, the junction kept 5 bases outside the gene matches. The CDR3 is 14 residues long. Germline V gene sequence: CDR1 MNHEY, CDR2 SMNVEV (reference sequence). CDR3 in DNA: TGTGCCAGCAGTTCCTGGGACAGCGCCTACGAGCAGTACTTC. This translates into CASSSWDSAYEQYF.